The 17 T cell receptor beta chains below all came from one sample that was sequenced in a study of T cell repertoires in cytomegalovirus infection. One entry per CDR3 protein results from TCRdb running MiXCR on the reads. Of hundreds of thousands of distinct CDR3 sequences listed, 31% were seen once; the top ten hold roughly 15%. The sequenced sample consisted of PBMCs. The receptors come from a human donor in good health (CMV status not recorded). Some clones in this sample may be carry-over from other donors' samples.

This clonotype occurred a few times. The chain is built from TRBV10-3 and TRBJ2-3, with D perhaps TRBD2 (6 bases). Trimming removed 10 bases at V and 8 bases at J, with 10 bases between. The CDR3 consists of 10 residues. Germline assignment: CDR1 ENHRY and CDR2 SYGVKD. The CDR3 protein is CASGDFTQYF. CDR3 in DNA: TGTGCCAGCGGGGACTTTACGCAGTATTTT.

The V gene is TRBV29-1, the J gene TRBJ1-1, with 11 bases lining up with TRBD1. The CDR3 has 12 amino acids. Germline values: CDR1 SQVTM, CDR2 ANQGSEA. The V segment lost 6 bases and the J segment 5 bases; nucleotides outside the gene matches: 2. The CDR3 here is CSVGTGGTEAFF. The CDR3 bases are TGCAGCGTCGGGACAGGGGGAACTGAAGCTTTCTTT. Looking up the rest from reference TRBV29-1 and TRBJ1-1 gives the full variable domain: SAVISQKPSRDICQRGTSLTIQCQVDSQVTMMFWYRQQPGQSLTLIATANQGSEATYESGFVIDKFPISRPNLTFSTLTVSNMSPEDSSIYLCSVGTGGTEAFFGQGTRLTVV.

The genes are TRBV6-5 and TRBJ2-7, with 7 bases aligning to TRBD1. The CDR3 consists of 15 residues. V shed 5 bases, J shed 0 bases, and the junction held 7 bases outside the gene matches. Germline V gene lookup returns CDR1 MNHEY and CDR2 SVGAGI. Here the CDR3 DNA reads TGTGCCAGCAGTCTTAAGACAGGGTTCTCCTACGAGCAGTACTTC. Residues: CASSLKTGFSYEQYF.

This clonotype was recorded a few times. The chain carries TRBV5-1 and TRBJ2-2, with D tentatively TRBD2 (7 bases). The CDR3 consists of 14 residues. With 8 bases removed from V and 0 bases from J, the gap between germline ends came to 11 bases. Looked up from germline, CDR1 is SGHRS and CDR2 is YFSETQ. Written as DNA, the CDR3 is TGCGCCAGTTGGGGGGGGCCGAACACCGGGGAGCTGTTTTTT. Its translation is CASWGGPNTGELFF.

Of note for this clonotype: Being one base from a much bigger clone, this may be a read error. V usage is TRBV7-2 and J usage is TRBJ2-1; 8 bases agree with TRBD2. The CDR3 contains 19 residues. The germline gives CDR1 SGHTA, CDR2 FQGNSA. The CDR3 DNA is TGTGCCAGCAACTTACCCGGGGGACGCGGCGGGGGGTCCTACAATGAGCAGTTCTTC. Its protein product is CASNLPGGRGGGSYNEQFF.

This clonotype occurred a few times. This chain joins TRBV7-6 and TRBJ2-7; D gene unclear. The ends were cut back, 4 bases at V and 1 base at J, with 8 bases in the middle. CDR1 is SGHVS and CDR2 is FNYEAQ in the germline V gene. The length of the CDR3 is 13 residues. The DNA for the CDR3 is TGTGCCAGCAGCTCGGACGCTTCCTACGAGCAGTACTTC. It specifies CASSSDASYEQYF.

This clonotype has more than one count but fewer than ten. The chain is built from TRBV4-3 and TRBJ1-4, with TRBD1 as a possible D gene (5 bases). The V end was cut by 0 bases, the J end by 4 bases, with 12 bases between. The germline gives CDR1 LGHNA, CDR2 YSLEER. This CDR3 spans 16 amino acids. CDR3 DNA: TGCGCCAGCAGCCAAGATCAGGGCAGCGGTAATGAAAAACTGTTTTTT. This translates into CASSQDQGSGNEKLFF.

In this sample, this clonotype turned up many times. The CDR3 sequence: CASSYGGQGAYILFF. The CDR3 DNA reads as TGTGCCAGCAGTTACGGGGGACAGGGGGCGTATATACTGTTTTTT. This chain connects TRBV6-6 to TRBJ1-4, with 12 bases matching TRBD1. Germline trimming cut 2 bases from V and 13 bases from J; bases unmatched to any gene: 8. CDR3 length equals 15 residues. CDR1 is MNHNY and CDR2 is SVGAGI in the germline V gene (reference sequence).

A few counts support this clonotype. The rearrangement joins TRBV27 to TRBJ2-1; TRBD1 matches at 7 bases. Trimming at V came to 2 bases and at J to 3 bases, leaving 4 bases not matched to a gene. The CDR3 runs 15 residues. Germline-derived CDR1 and CDR2 are MNHEY and SMNVEV (reference sequence). CDR3 coding DNA: TGTGCCAGCAGTTTAGACAGGGCTCTCTACAATGAGCAGTTCTTC. The encoded protein is CASSLDRALYNEQFF.

This clonotype was observed once. A much larger clone differs by one base, so this may be a read error. CDR3 in amino acids: CASSLANGGAQGDQFF. The CDR3, as DNA: TGTGCCAGCAGCTTAGCGAACGGGGGGGCCCAAGGTGATCAGTTCTTC. V is TRBV7-2 and J is TRBJ2-1; 8 bases are shared with TRBD2. The trim removed 0 bases at V and 13 bases at J, leaving 14 bases unmatched. CDR1 is SGHTA, CDR2 FQGNSA, per germline. The CDR3 extends over 16 amino acids.

In this sample, this clonotype turned up many times. The J gene is TRBJ2-5, the V gene TRBV12-3 or TRBV12-4; D is tentatively TRBD1 or TRBD2 (5 bases each). This CDR3 region has 14 residues. Trimming pared 8 bases from V and 5 bases from J, leaving 18 bases between. The CDR3 loop reads CASGGNSAWETQYF. For the CDR3, the DNA is TGTGCCAGCGGGGGAAACAGCGCGTGGGAGACCCAGTACTTC.

This chain links TRBV6-6 with TRBJ1-1; 8 nucleotides line up with TRBD1. With V trimmed by 6 bases and J by 4 bases, 10 bases remained unmatched. CDR3 length equals 15 residues. The germline gives CDR1 MNHNY, CDR2 SVGAGI (reference sequence). The CDR3 sequence: CASSTGQGLCTEAFF. The CDR3 DNA follows: TGTGCCAGCAGCACCGGACAGGGATTGTGCACTGAAGCTTTCTTT.

The chain carries TRBV6-1 and TRBJ2-3; D is unclear. The CDR3 has 14 residues. Germline V CDR1 and CDR2: MNHNS, SASEGT. V lost 2 bases, J lost 0 bases, and 6 bases lay in between. The CDR3 reads CASSELASTDTQYF. The CDR3, as DNA: TGTGCCAGCAGTGAACTGGCGAGCACAGATACGCAGTATTTT.

This clonotype appeared a few times. The chain recombines TRBV19 with TRBJ1-5; a weak D match, TRBD1 (5 bases). Germline V gene data show CDR1 as LNHDA and CDR2 as SQIVND (reference sequence). The CDR3 consists of 14 residues. The germline V and J ends were trimmed by 6 bases and 2 bases, with 11 bases remaining between them. In DNA form, the CDR3 reads TGTGCCAGTAGCTCAGGGTATGGCAATCAGCCCCAGCATTTT. Residues: CASSSGYGNQPQHF.

This clonotype was detected ten times or more. This chain connects TRBV4-2 to TRBJ1-2, with a possible D match to TRBD1 (6 bases). Germline CDR1 is LGHNA and CDR2 is YNFKEQ. This CDR3 contains 14 residues. V was clipped by 5 bases and J by 2 bases, with 12 bases between them. The CDR3 nucleotides are TGTGCCAGCAGCACTCTTGGGGGCAACTATGGCTACACCTTC. This encodes CASSTLGGNYGYTF.

This clonotype was seen ten or more times. The chain couples TRBV6-1 to TRBJ2-1; D unresolved. The CDR3 runs to 11 residues. In germline, CDR1 is MNHNS, CDR2 SASEGT. Deletions cut 5 bases from V and 5 bases from J, with 4 bases between. The CDR3 coding sequence is TGTGCCAGCAGTTTGGACAATGAGCAGTTCTTC. This gives the protein CASSLDNEQFF.

This chain uses TRBV7-9 with TRBJ2-1; 8 nucleotides line up with TRBD1. The CDR3 has 16 residues. The germline CDR1 and CDR2 sequences are SEHNR and FQNEAQ (reference sequence). The J segment lost 5 bases and the V segment lost 2 bases, leaving 8 bases of the junction unmatched. The CDR3 reads CASSLIRDRLNNEQFF. The DNA for the CDR3 is TGTGCCAGCAGCTTAATCCGGGACAGGCTAAACAATGAGCAGTTCTTC.